This record covers a single T cell receptor (beta chain). Its target is unknown. Survey-level resolution applied to immunoSEQ assay v3.0. The protocol was immunoSEQ multiplex PCR, while the TCRdb copy is restricted to in-frame clones and leaves out a portion. The sample lists about 48,000 clones; around 84% were seen once. PBMC samples from each donor numbered at least one pre-ART and at least two post-ART. Trimming at V came to 2 bases and at J to 10 bases, leaving 10 bases not matched to a gene. This CDR3 has 16 residues. Germline CDR1 and CDR2: MNHEY and SVGAGI. The data were taken from a study of long-term antiretroviral therapy in people with HIV. Whole-study findings and limits: CDR3 length ranges were narrower in HIV repertoires than in controls. It was not possible to obtain data on ART adherence, viral resistance or therapy changes. Post-ART diversity increased but stayed below transplant donor controls.

The V gene is TRBV6-5, the J gene TRBJ2-1; 11 bases match TRBD2. The receptor comes from a woman under 30 with HIV. This specimen consisted of unsorted PBMCs, obtained 0.8 years after starting antiretroviral therapy. CDR3 residues: CASSYRTSGSKGEQFF. The CDR3 coding sequence is TGTGCCAGCAGTTACAGAACTAGCGGGAGTAAAGGAGAGCAGTTCTTC.